This T cell receptor (beta chain) was sequenced for a study of blood T cell repertoires in COVID-19 (dated by TCRdb to about 2020). About the study as a whole: Samples covering the acute and convalescent phases of COVID-19 were provided by collaborators in the United States, Italy and Spain. The material from the prospective study consisted of cDNA or gDNA derived from T cells, B-cell-depleted T cells, or PBMCs. Deeply sampled blood TCRbeta repertoires from subjects exposed to, actively infected with, or recovered from COVID-19 were included in the dataset. A freely available public database, intended as a resource for researchers studying the immune response to SARS-CoV-2, is where the repertoires were released. Samples came from the ongoing ImmuneRACE study (first 160 participants) plus 1,254 subjects from 6 global collaborators. Nearly every sample came with metadata listing a de-identified subject ID, COVID-19 status, age in years and sex. Where available, HLA class I and class II types were obtained from metadata supplied by the sample provider rather than from assay-based typing.

Paper-wide results and their limitations: The quantity of clinical and demographic metadata differed by source and by participant and was supplied without curation.

The CDR3 contains 15 residues, cysteine and phenylalanine counted. Only the CDR3 portion is preserved as DNA: 45 bases, with reading frame beginning at the first base. The junction shows trimming of 3 bases on V and 3 bases on J, and the gene matches do not reach 2 bases of it. According to the germline V gene, CDR1 reads SGDLS and CDR2 reads YYNGEE. One collaborating source in Seattle enrolled patients during active infection and followed them longitudinally through the course of disease. The collaborating institutions used their own protocols to collect whole blood in K2EDTA tubes. For TCRbeta analysis, collaborator samples were shipped as frozen whole blood, as isolated PBMCs, or as DNA extracted from either sample type. Comments on this clone: Its antigen specificity is not known. Base qualities are not at hand, and no much larger clone is one base apart.

TCRbeta CDR3 regions were amplified from genomic DNA using the immunoSEQ Assay, a bias-controlled multiplex PCR. As for the authors' bioinformatics: Within the assay, amplification of reference gene primers was used to estimate how many nucleated cells each sample contained. To quantify the absolute abundance of each unique TCRbeta CDR3 rearrangement, sequence reads were collapsed and filtered. Productive Simpson clonality was computed per sample as the square root of Simpson's diversity index over productive rearrangements. TCRdb took over this immuneACCESS table, retaining in-frame rearrangements with V and J assigned. Such tables are incomplete; in checked studies, under half of the missing clones stem from an unresolved V gene, and the remainder is unexplained. That table supplies the V and J calls and clone size; D and trimming were determined from the DNA. For this sample there are fewer than 650,000 clones; 85% to 90% appear just once. About 8.2% of the sample lies in the top ten.

The sequenced sample consisted of peripheral blood. The rearrangement combines TRBV9 with TRBJ1-5; TRBD1 agrees with 11 junctional bases. The receptor comes from a woman aged 50 to 60 with COVID-19, enrolled during active disease. The sequenced DNA is TGTGCCAGCAGCGCGGGACAGGGGGACAATCAGCCCCAGCATTTT. This translates into CASSAGQGDNQPQHF.